Listed here are 8 T cell receptor beta chains from one sample, sequenced in a study of blood T cell repertoires in COVID-19. Produced via immunoSEQ multiplex PCR; TCRdb's table is partial and in-frame only. In the table there are some 100,000 clones, just over 90% of which are singletons. The sequenced sample consisted of peripheral blood. These receptors came from a man between 60 and 75 years old with acute or convalescent COVID-19.

This chain uses TRBV7-9 with TRBJ2-1; 13 bases map to TRBD2. The germline gives CDR1 SEHNR, CDR2 FQNEAQ (reference sequence). V dropped 1 base and J dropped 8; count of bases not matched to a gene: 5. CDR3 length equals 16 residues. The chain's CDR3 is CASSLGTSGRMDEQFF. CDR3 DNA sequence: TGTGCCAGCAGCTTAGGGACTAGCGGGAGAATGGATGAGCAGTTCTTC.

The chain recombines TRBV5-4 with TRBJ1-1; tentatively, D is TRBD1 (5 bases). Trimming took 4 bases from V and 2 from J, leaving 21 bases between them. Germline V lookup: CDR1 SGHNT, CDR2 YYREEE (reference sequence). The CDR3 contains 17 residues. The CDR3: CASSRTPPGGGNTEAFF. The CDR3 region has the DNA TGTGCCAGCAGCCGAACACCTCCCGGGGGGGGTAACACTGAAGCTTTCTTT.

This chain uses TRBV6-1 with TRBJ1-1; D gene unclear. Looked up from germline, CDR1 is MNHNS and CDR2 is SASEGT. V gave up 0 bases and J gave up 1 base, with 6 bases separating them. The CDR3 contains 14 residues. The CDR3 sequence is CASSEAYGNTEAFF. In nucleotides, the CDR3 is TGTGCCAGCAGTGAAGCCTACGGGAACACTGAAGCTTTCTTT.

The J gene is TRBJ1-2, the V gene TRBV3-1 (or the pseudogene TRBV3-2); D may be TRBD1 (5 bases). The CDR3 runs to 14 residues. Looked up from germline, CDR1 is LGHDT and CDR2 is YNNKEL (reference sequence). V was trimmed by 3 bases and J by 7 bases, leaving 15 bases between them. In DNA, the CDR3 is TGTGCCAGCAGCCAGTCGCAGGGTGGACGTGGCTACACCTTC. This encodes CASSQSQGGRGYTF.

This chain links TRBV24-1 with TRBJ2-1, with 10 bases that match TRBD1. The V segment lost 4 bases and the J segment 8 bases; nucleotides outside the gene matches: 10. The CDR3 has 16 amino acids. Germline CDR1 KGHDR, CDR2 SFDVKD. The CDR3 coding sequence is TGTGCCACCAGTGACCGGACAGGGGGAATAAAGGATGAGCAGTTCTTC. The encoded protein is CATSDRTGGIKDEQFF.

This rearrangement joins TRBV10-2 to TRBJ2-4; D is undetermined. Germline V gene lookup returns CDR1 WSHSY and CDR2 SAAADI. This CDR3 comprises 14 residues. The V end lost 8 bases, the J end lost 0 bases, and 11 bases lay between the germline ends. The CDR3 sequence is CASGLALAKNIQYF. For the CDR3, the DNA is TGCGCCAGCGGTCTTGCGCTAGCCAAAAACATTCAGTACTTC.

V is TRBV5-1 and J is TRBJ1-5; a possible D gene is TRBD1 (6 bases). The CDR3 loop spans 14 amino acids. The ends were cut back, 4 bases at V and 5 bases at J, with 13 bases in the middle. CDR1 and CDR2 from the germline V gene are SGHRS and YFSETQ. CDR3 residues: CASSKTGEDQPQHF. CDR3 in DNA: TGCGCCAGCAGCAAGACAGGCGAGGATCAGCCCCAGCATTTT.

This chain links TRBV6-1 with TRBJ2-1; D is uncertain. Trimming shortened V by 3 bases and J by 5 bases, and 14 bases separated the two germline ends. The CDR3 sequence is 15 residues long. Germline CDR1 MNHNS, CDR2 SASEGT. CDR3 amino acids: CASSEGPNRNNEQFF. As DNA, the CDR3 is TGTGCCAGCAGTGAGGGCCCTAACCGGAACAATGAGCAGTTCTTC.